What follows are 29 T cell receptor beta chains derived from one specimen sequenced in a study of cytomegalovirus exposure and HLA in healthy donors (TCRdb year 2017). Libraries were constructed by the immunoSEQ multiplex PCR assay. For the multiplex PCR, a mixture combining 60 forward primers for TCR Vbeta segments and 13 reverse primers for TCR Jbeta segments was used. Imported from immuneACCESS, the table was reduced by TCRdb to in-frame sequences with V and J called. These copies leave out some clones; in studies compared against another copy, an unresolved V gene accounts for under half, and the cause of the remainder is not known. The sample data list about 150,000 clones, and approximately 60% of these were observed just once. 7% to 8.5% of the sample is in the top ten clones. The sequenced sample consisted of PBMCs. Receptors were obtained from a woman between 55 and 75 years old in good health and CMV-seropositive.

In this sample, this clone turned up a few times. V is TRBV10-1 and J is TRBJ1-1; D remains unclear. Trimming removed 0 bases at V and 7 bases at J, with 6 bases between. CDR3 length: 12 residues. Looked up from germline, CDR1 is WNHNN and CDR2 is SYGVQD (reference sequence). CDR3 coding DNA: TGCGCCAGCAGTGAGTCGGGAGGTGAAGCTTTCTTT. It is translated as CASSESGGEAFF.

In its sample, this clone was seen a few times. This sequence joins TRBV7-3 and TRBJ2-1, with 7 bases aligning to TRBD1. CDR1 and CDR2 (germline): SGHTA, FQGTGA. The CDR3 loop spans 15 amino acids. J gave up 6 bases and V 2 bases, and 7 bases lay outside the gene matches. The CDR3 DNA reads TGTGCCAGCAGCTTATTGGGGACAGTAGGCAATGAGCAGTTCTTC. Translated, it gives CASSLLGTVGNEQFF. The whole variable domain, filled in from reference TRBV7-3 and TRBJ2-1, reads GAGVSQTPSNKVTEKGKYVELRCDPISGHTALYWYRQSLGQGPEFLIYFQGTGAADDSGLPNDRFFAVRPEGSVSTLKIQRTERGDSAVYLCASSLLGTVGNEQFFGPGTRLTVL.

This clone was detected only a few times. The chain employs TRBV4-1 and TRBJ1-5, with TRBD1 identical over 9 bases. The CDR3 sequence is 17 residues long. Trimming took 3 bases from V and 2 from J; bases not matched to a gene: 8. CDR1 and CDR2 (germline): MGHRA, YSYEKL. The CDR3 sequence is CASSQPRDREGNQPQHF. The CDR3 nucleotides read TGCGCCAGCAGCCAGCCCCGGGACAGGGAAGGCAATCAGCCCCAGCATTTT.

The chain links TRBV2 to TRBJ2-6; 9 bases match TRBD1. The germline V gene encodes CDR1 SNHLY and CDR2 FYNNEI. There are 17 residues in the CDR3. After removal of 5 bases from V and 3 bases from J, the junction contained 8 bases not matched to a gene. The CDR3 protein is CASSTDRGSIGANVLTF. CDR3 coding DNA: TGTGCCAGCAGTACGGACAGGGGAAGCATTGGGGCCAACGTCCTGACTTTC.

The V and J genes are TRBV7-9 and TRBJ1-3; D remains unclear. From germline, CDR1 is SEHNR and CDR2 FQNEAQ (reference sequence). Trimming took off 6 bases at V and 3 bases at J, with 12 bases between the two ends. This CDR3 has 14 amino acids. The CDR3 reads CASRVAERGNTIYF. In nucleotides, the CDR3 is TGTGCCAGCAGGGTGGCGGAACGTGGAAACACCATATATTTT.

V and J are TRBV2 and TRBJ2-7; 8 nucleotides align to TRBD1. The trim removed 4 bases at V and 2 bases at J, leaving 4 bases unmatched. The germline CDR1 and CDR2 sequences are SNHLY and FYNNEI. CDR3 length: 14 amino acids. CDR3 amino acids: CASSAATGAYEQYF. The DNA for the CDR3 is TGTGCCAGCAGTGCGGCGACAGGGGCCTACGAGCAGTACTTC.

The rearrangement joins TRBV19 to TRBJ2-3, with 10 bases matching TRBD1. The trim removed 4 bases at V and 6 bases at J, leaving 7 bases unmatched. Germline CDR1 reads LNHDA; CDR2 reads SQIVND (reference sequence). CDR3 length equals 15 residues. The CDR3 loop is CASSTSGTGVDTQYF. In DNA form, the CDR3 reads TGTGCCAGTAGTACCTCCGGGACAGGGGTGGATACGCAGTATTTT.

The chain uses TRBV29-1 and TRBJ2-7; TRBD2 agrees at 8 bases. V lost 4 bases to trimming and J lost 1 base; unmatched junction nucleotides: 21. This CDR3 region has 19 residues. The germline gives CDR1 SQVTM, CDR2 ANQGSEA. The CDR3 nucleotides read TGCAGCGTTGTTACCCTGGCGGAAACGAGAGCGGGAGTATCCTACGAGCAGTACTTC. Protein: CSVVTLAETRAGVSYEQYF.

The rearrangement links TRBV9 to TRBJ1-4, with D possibly being TRBD1 (6 bases). Germline-derived CDR1 and CDR2 are SGDLS and YYNGEE. This CDR3 has 18 residues. Trimming pared 3 bases from V and 4 bases from J, leaving 22 bases between. CDR3 amino acids: CASSERLLGAGDNEKLFF. CDR3 coding DNA: TGTGCCAGCAGCGAGAGACTGCTGGGGGCAGGGGATAATGAAAAACTGTTTTTT. Combining the CDR3 with reference TRBV9 and TRBJ1-4 gives the whole variable domain DSGVTQTPKHLITATGQRVTLRCSPRSGDLSVYWYQQSLDQGLQFLIQYYNGEERAKGNILERFSAQQFPDLHSELNLSSLELGDSALYFCASSERLLGAGDNEKLFFGSGTQLSVL.

The V call is TRBV7-9, the J call TRBJ2-3, with D possibly being TRBD1 (6 bases). V was cut by 1 base and J by 1 base, with 12 bases left in between. The CDR3 sequence is 16 residues long. Looked up from germline, CDR1 is SEHNR and CDR2 is FQNEAQ (reference sequence). The CDR3 region is CASSLVWAGGTDTQYF. The CDR3 nucleotides read TGTGCCAGCAGCTTAGTTTGGGCAGGGGGCACAGATACGCAGTATTTT.

This rearrangement joins TRBV5-1 to TRBJ2-3, with 9 bases that match TRBD2. This CDR3 has 14 residues. The V segment lost 4 bases and the J segment 7 bases; nucleotides outside the gene matches: 7. CDR1 and CDR2 (germline): SGHRS, YFSETQ. CDR3 amino acids: CASSRLAVGNTQYF. The CDR3 DNA sequence: TGCGCCAGCAGCAGACTAGCGGTGGGAAATACGCAGTATTTT.

V usage is TRBV28 and J usage is TRBJ2-1; D call uncertain. Germline CDR1 MDHEN, CDR2 SYDVKM. The V and J ends lost 9 bases and 3 bases respectively, with 12 bases between them. There are 13 residues in the CDR3. The CDR3 nucleotides read TGTGCCAGTTGGGCAGCCAACTACAATGAGCAGTTCTTC. Translating it yields CASWAANYNEQFF.

This clone was found a few times. This rearrangement joins TRBV6-1 to TRBJ2-7; TRBD2 is a possible D gene (5 bases). The V end was cut by 7 bases, the J end by 2 bases, with 9 bases between. CDR1 and CDR2 from the germline V gene are MNHNS and SASEGT. This CDR3 is built from 12 residues. The CDR3 nucleotides read TGTGCCAGCACGACTATACCCTACGAGCAGTACTTC. The encoded protein is CASTTIPYEQYF.

The rearrangement joins TRBV7-6 to TRBJ2-3; D gene unclear. The length of the CDR3 is 12 residues. Germline values: CDR1 SGHVS, CDR2 FNYEAQ. The V end was cut by 1 base, the J end by 9 bases, with 8 bases between. Written as DNA, the CDR3 is TGTGCCAGCAGCTTAGGTGGTAGAACGCAGTATTTT. Its translation: CASSLGGRTQYF.

The rearrangement joins TRBV28 to TRBJ2-4, with D tentatively TRBD1 (5 bases). The CDR3 runs to 13 residues. Trimming pared 10 bases from V and 6 bases from J, leaving 16 bases between. Germline V gives CDR1 MDHEN, CDR2 SYDVKM. CDR3 DNA: TGTGCCACCCGATCGACAGAACTAAACATTCAGTACTTC. Translation: CATRSTELNIQYF.

The chain links TRBV7-6 to TRBJ2-1; 8 bases fit TRBD2. V dropped 4 bases and J dropped 9; count of bases not matched to a gene: 5. The CDR3 length is 13 residues. Germline V CDR1 and CDR2: SGHVS, FNYEAQ. For the CDR3, the DNA is TGTGCCAGCAGCTCTAGGACTAGCCTTGAGCAGTTCTTC. It is translated as CASSSRTSLEQFF.

The CDR3 loop is CASSYRGRETQYF. The CDR3 nucleotides are TGTGCCAGCAGCTACAGGGGGCGAGAGACCCAGTACTTC. V gene TRBV7-9 combines with J gene TRBJ2-5, with 9 bases lining up with TRBD1. After removal of 4 bases from V and 4 bases from J, the junction contained 1 base not matched to a gene. Germline V gene lookup returns CDR1 SEHNR and CDR2 FQNEAQ (reference sequence). This CDR3 has 13 amino acids.

This clone was recorded only once. V usage is TRBV6-6 and J usage is TRBJ1-5; no reliable D call. V lost 2 bases and J lost 5, with 7 bases in between. Germline lookup yields CDR1 MNHNY and CDR2 SVGAGI (reference sequence). The length of the CDR3 is 13 residues. The CDR3 protein is CASSYTVDQPQHF. CDR3 in DNA: TGTGCCAGCAGTTACACAGTCGATCAGCCCCAGCATTTT.

The chain has TRBV7-8 and TRBJ1-2; D is unresolved. The length of the CDR3 is 15 residues. CDR1 and CDR2 (germline): SGHVS, FQNEAQ. V was trimmed by 5 bases and J by 4 bases, leaving 17 bases between them. Here the CDR3 reads CASSTGDFRGYGYTF. CDR3 nucleotides: TGTGCCAGCAGCACCGGGGATTTTCGGGGCTATGGCTACACCTTC.

The V and J genes are TRBV4-3 and TRBJ2-3; D gene ambiguous. CDR1 and CDR2 (germline): LGHNA, YSLEER. CDR3 length equals 16 residues. V lost 1 base to trimming and J lost 1 base, with 12 bases between them. The CDR3 region has the DNA TGCGCCAGCAGCCAAGCATGGAGATCGGGCACAGATACGCAGTATTTT. Its translation is CASSQAWRSGTDTQYF.

The chain recombines TRBV7-9 with TRBJ2-5, with D unresolved. Germline loops: CDR1 SEHNR, CDR2 FQNEAQ (reference sequence). V lost 4 bases and J 9 bases, leaving 9 bases between the germline ends. CDR3 length: 11 residues. CDR3 nucleotide sequence: TGTGCCAGCAGCTCGAATTCGGCCCAGTACTTC. Protein product: CASSSNSAQYF.

The V gene is TRBV7-8, the J gene TRBJ1-1; 8 bases align to TRBD1. The J segment lost 4 bases and the V segment lost 3 bases, leaving 10 bases of the junction unmatched. The CDR3 spans 16 residues. The germline V gene encodes CDR1 SGHVS and CDR2 FQNEAQ. The CDR3 coding sequence is TGTGCCAGCAGCTTTCTTACAGGGGGAGTAGGCACTGAAGCTTTCTTT. Translated: CASSFLTGGVGTEAFF.

This chain links TRBV27 with TRBJ2-3; 7 bases match TRBD1. This CDR3 has 16 amino acids. V dropped 4 bases and J dropped 1; count of bases not matched to a gene: 8. The V gene's germline CDR1 is MNHEY and CDR2 SMNVEV (reference sequence). CDR3 DNA sequence: TGTGCCAGCAGTTCCTACAGGGGCGGTGGCACAGATACGCAGTATTTT. As protein: CASSSYRGGGTDTQYF.

The J gene is TRBJ2-6, the V gene TRBV29-1; maybe TRBD1 (7 bases). Looked up from germline, CDR1 is SQVTM and CDR2 is ANQGSEA. The CDR3 has 19 amino acids. The V and J ends lost 0 bases and 0 bases respectively, with 18 bases between them. CDR3 in amino acids: CSVEDIRQGGVSGANVLTF. For the CDR3, the DNA is TGCAGCGTTGAAGATATACGACAGGGAGGCGTCTCTGGGGCCAACGTCCTGACTTTC. Full variable domain (missing parts from reference TRBV29-1 and TRBJ2-6): SAVISQKPSRDICQRGTSLTIQCQVDSQVTMMFWYRQQPGQSLTLIATANQGSEATYESGFVIDKFPISRPNLTFSTLTVSNMSPEDSSIYLCSVEDIRQGGVSGANVLTFGAGSRLTVL.

The chain recombines TRBV9 with TRBJ2-3; possibly TRBD2 for D (6 bases). V lost 3 bases and J 4 bases, leaving 15 bases between the germline ends. The CDR3 runs to 15 residues. The germline V gene has CDR1 SGDLS and CDR2 YYNGEE. The CDR3 region is CASSGSGLSADTQYF. The CDR3 nucleotides are TGTGCCAGCAGCGGATCGGGACTGTCCGCAGATACGCAGTATTTT.

The V and J genes are TRBV10-1 and TRBJ2-5; 9 nucleotides agree with TRBD2. This CDR3 is 17 amino acids long. Germline V gives CDR1 WNHNN, CDR2 SYGVQD (reference sequence). Trimming took 10 bases from V and 2 from J; bases not matched to a gene: 17. The DNA for the CDR3 is TGCGCCACCGCGCTTTGGTCACTAGCGGGCAAACAAGAGACCCAGTACTTC. The encoded protein is CATALWSLAGKQETQYF.

The V and J genes are TRBV7-8 and TRBJ1-5, with D possibly being TRBD1 (5 bases). The CDR3 totals 15 residues. Germline assignment: CDR1 SGHVS and CDR2 FQNEAQ. V dropped 1 base and J dropped 3 bases, with 10 bases sitting between them. The CDR3 here is CASSLGGVDNQPQHF. The CDR3 DNA sequence: TGTGCCAGCAGCTTAGGGGGGGTGGACAATCAGCCCCAGCATTTT.

There are a few counts of this clone. This chain connects TRBV11-2 to TRBJ2-7, with TRBD1 matching 7 bases. CDR1 SGHAT and CDR2 FQNNGV come from the germline V gene. The CDR3 has 14 residues. V was pared by 6 bases and J by 7 bases, with 12 bases of the junction left unmatched. The chain's CDR3 is CASSQNTGAREQYF. CDR3 sequence (DNA): TGTGCCAGCAGTCAAAATACAGGGGCGCGGGAGCAGTACTTC.

This clone appeared a few times. The rearrangement uses TRBV7-2 and TRBJ1-6; 9 positions agree with TRBD1. This CDR3 comprises 15 residues. J gave up 10 bases and V 5 bases, and 9 bases lay outside the gene matches. The germline V gene encodes CDR1 SGHTA and CDR2 FQGNSA. CDR3 sequence (DNA): TGTGCCAGCAGCCCCCGGGACAGGGTAGCATCACCCCTCCACTTT. Amino acids: CASSPRDRVASPLHF.